Given below is one T cell receptor beta chain in context. V was pared by 0 bases and J by 2 bases, with 3 bases of the junction left unmatched. The CDR3 is 15 amino acids. Per the germline V gene, CDR1 is LGHNA and CDR2 is YSLEER. This specimen belongs to a study of blood T cell repertoires in COVID-19. Study at large: The United States, Italy and Spain supplied acute and convalescent COVID-19 samples. T cells, B-cell-depleted T cells, or PBMCs provided the cDNA or gDNA that served as material.

This table comes from immunoSEQ multiplex PCR, and its TCRdb copy is limited to in-frame clones, with some not included. The table has some 200,000 clones, roughly 87% seen once; the top ten hold about 12%. The source material was peripheral blood. This receptor was taken from a woman aged 18-35 years who had recovered from COVID-19. This chain connects TRBV4-3 to TRBJ1-2; 7 nucleotides agree with TRBD1. For the CDR3, the DNA is TGCGCCAGCAGCCAAGACCCAGGGGGAAACTATGGCTACACCTTC. Protein: CASSQDPGGNYGYTF.